This TCR beta chain was recovered during a study of blood T cell repertoires in COVID-19. Overall study: The United States, Italy and Spain were the sources of the acute and convalescent COVID-19 samples. Nucleic acid was either cDNA or gDNA, and it came from T cells, B-cell-depleted T cells, or PBMCs.

With 8 bases removed from V and 4 bases from J, the gap between germline ends came to 14 bases. The CDR3 runs to 13 residues. The germline CDR1 and CDR2 sequences are MNHNY and SVGAGI (reference sequence). As originally analysed: Amplification of reference gene primers was used by the study to estimate nucleated cell counts. The table came from immunoSEQ multiplex PCR; TCRdb's copy has only in-frame clones and leaves some out. D and trimming were read from the DNA, whereas the V and J calls and clone size are those reported in that table. This table has about 69,000 clones, roughly four fifths appearing once.

The gene calls are TRBV6-6 and TRBJ1-2; D call uncertain. The sequenced sample was peripheral blood. The source is a human donor in a cohort sampled during active COVID-19. CDR3 sequence reads: CASVIEEGYGYTF. The CDR3 DNA is TGTGCCAGCGTGATCGAGGAGGGCTATGGCTACACCTTC.